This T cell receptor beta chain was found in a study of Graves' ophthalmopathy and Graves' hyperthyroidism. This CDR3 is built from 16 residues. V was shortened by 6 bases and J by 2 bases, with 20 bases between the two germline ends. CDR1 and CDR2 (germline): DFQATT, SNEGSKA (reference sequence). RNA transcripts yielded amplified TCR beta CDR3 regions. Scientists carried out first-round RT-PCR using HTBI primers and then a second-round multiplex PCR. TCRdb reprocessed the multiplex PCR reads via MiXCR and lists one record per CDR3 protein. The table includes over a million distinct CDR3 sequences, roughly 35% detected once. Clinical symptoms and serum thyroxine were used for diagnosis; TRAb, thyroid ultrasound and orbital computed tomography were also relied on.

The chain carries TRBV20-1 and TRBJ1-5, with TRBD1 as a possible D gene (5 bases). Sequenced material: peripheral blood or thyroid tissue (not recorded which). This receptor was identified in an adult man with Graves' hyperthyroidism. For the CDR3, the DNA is TGCAGTGCCCAATGGGGCGGGGGTAGAGGCAATCAGCCCCAGCATTTT. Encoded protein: CSAQWGGGRGNQPQHF.